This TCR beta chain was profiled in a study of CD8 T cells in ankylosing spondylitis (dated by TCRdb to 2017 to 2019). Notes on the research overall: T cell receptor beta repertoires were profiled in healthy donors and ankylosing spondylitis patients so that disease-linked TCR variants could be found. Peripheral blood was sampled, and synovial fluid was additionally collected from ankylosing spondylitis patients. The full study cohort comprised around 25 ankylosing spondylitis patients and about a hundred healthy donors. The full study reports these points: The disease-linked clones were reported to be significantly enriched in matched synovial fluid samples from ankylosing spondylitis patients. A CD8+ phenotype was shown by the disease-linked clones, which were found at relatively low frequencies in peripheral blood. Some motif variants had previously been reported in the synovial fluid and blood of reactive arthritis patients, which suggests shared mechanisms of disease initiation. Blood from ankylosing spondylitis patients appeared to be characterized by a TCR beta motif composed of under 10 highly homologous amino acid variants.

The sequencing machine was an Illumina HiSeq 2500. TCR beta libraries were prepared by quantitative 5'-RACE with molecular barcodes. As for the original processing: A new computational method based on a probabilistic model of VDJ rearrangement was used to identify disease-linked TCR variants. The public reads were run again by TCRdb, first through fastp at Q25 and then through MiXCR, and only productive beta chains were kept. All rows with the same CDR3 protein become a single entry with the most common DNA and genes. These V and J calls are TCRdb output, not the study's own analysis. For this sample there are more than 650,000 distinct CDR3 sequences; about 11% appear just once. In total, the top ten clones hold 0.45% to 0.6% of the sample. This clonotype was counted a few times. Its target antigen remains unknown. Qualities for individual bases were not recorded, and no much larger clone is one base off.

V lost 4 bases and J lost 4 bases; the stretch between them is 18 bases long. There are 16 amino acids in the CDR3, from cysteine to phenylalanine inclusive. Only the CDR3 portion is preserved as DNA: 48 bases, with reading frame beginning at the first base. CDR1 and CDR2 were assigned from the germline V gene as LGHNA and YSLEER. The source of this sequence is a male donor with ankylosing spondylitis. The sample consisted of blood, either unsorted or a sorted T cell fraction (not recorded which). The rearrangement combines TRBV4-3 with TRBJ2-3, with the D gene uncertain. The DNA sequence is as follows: TGCGCCAGCAGCCTCCGTTTGGGGTTGGATTCAGATACGCAGTATTTT. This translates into CASSLRLGLDSDTQYF.